This is a list of T cell receptor beta chains from one sample in a study of identical twins. MiXCR was run by TCRdb on the 5' RACE reads, yielding one entry per CDR3 protein. The sample carries approximately 250,000 distinct CDR3 sequences, about 6.7% recorded once. The data also belong to a second study, concerning T cells expressing NK-cell markers.

The specimen was CD8+ T cells sorted from blood. The receptors originated from a woman between 18 and 29 years old in good health. CDR3s include the opening cysteine and the closing phenylalanine or tryptophan. The D gene is left open where the match is weak. Size tells how often a clone was seen (once, few, many) or the class of an expanded clone, and some rows leave it out.

>TRBV3-1|NA|many|TRBJ2-3
TGTGCCAGCAGCCAAGAGGAACTGCGGGGCCACGATACGCAGTATTTT
CASSQEELRGHDTQYF
>TRBV7-6|NA|few|TRBJ2-1
TGTGCCAGCAGCTTAGCTGCGAGTAGGGATGAGCAGTTCTTC
CASSLAASRDEQFF
>TRBV12-3/TRBV12-4|TRBD2|few|TRBJ2-5
TGTGCCTTCAGCGGGGGCTCAGGGGATGATGGGGAGAGAGTCGAGACCCAGTACTTC
CAFSGGSGDDGERVETQYF
>TRBV5-1|NA|many|TRBJ1-1
TGCGCCAGCAGCTTGCTGGACCTGAACACTGAAGCTTTCTTT
CASSLLDLNTEAFF
>TRBV9|NA|NA|TRBJ1-2
TGTGCCAGCAGCGTAGTGGAGACACCCGGAGATGGCTACACCTTC
CASSVVETPGDGYTF
>TRBV12-3/TRBV12-4|TRBD1|many|TRBJ2-7
TGTGCCAGCCGGGGAGGACAGGGAGGACTCGAGCAGTACTTC
CASRGGQGGLEQYF
>TRBV29-1|NA|many|TRBJ1-2
TGCAGCGGTGCGTGGGGTACTGATGGCTACACCTTC
CSGAWGTDGYTF
>TRBV7-9|NA|many|TRBJ2-7
TGTGCCAGCAGCGGCGGGTTCCCCTACGAGCAGTACTTC
CASSGGFPYEQYF
>TRBV27|TRBD2|NA|TRBJ2-7
TGTGCCAGCAGTCGCGCGGGAGGGCCTGTGCAGTACTTC
CASSRAGGPVQYF
>TRBV3-1|NA|NA|TRBJ2-7
TGTGCCAGCAGCCAAGATAGTGGGCAGTACTTC
CASSQDSGQYF
>TRBV27|TRBD1|few|TRBJ2-7
TGTGCCAGCAGTCACGGACAGGGCGGGGCCTACGAGCAGTACTTC
CASSHGQGGAYEQYF
>TRBV7-9|NA|many|TRBJ2-7
TGTGCCAGCAGCCGTGAAGGGTACCTCCTCGACGAGCAGTACTTC
CASSREGYLLDEQYF
>TRBV5-1|TRBD2|many|TRBJ2-1
TGCGCCAGCAGCTTACCCCTAGCGGGGGGTGCCTACAATGAGCAGTTCTTC
CASSLPLAGGAYNEQFF
>TRBV29-1|NA|many|TRBJ1-1
TGCAGCGTTGAAGAGGTGGACACTGAAGCTTTCTTT
CSVEEVDTEAFF
>TRBV12-3/TRBV12-4|NA|many|TRBJ1-3
TGTGCCAGCCTACGAAACACCATATATTTT
CASLRNTIYF
>TRBV20-1|TRBD2|NA|TRBJ2-1
TGCAGTGCTATATCAGCGGGAAAGTCCTACAATGAGCAGTTCTTC
CSAISAGKSYNEQFF
>TRBV7-9|NA|few|TRBJ1-1
TGTGCCAGCAGCTTACCTCTGACGGTAATGAACACTGAAGCTTTCTTT
CASSLPLTVMNTEAFF
>TRBV6-6|NA|many|TRBJ1-2
TGTGCCACCCACTCGGAGCTATATGGCTACACCTTC
CATHSELYGYTF
>TRBV2|NA|few|TRBJ1-2
TGTGCCAGCATGAGGGGCTATGGCTACACCTTC
CASMRGYGYTF
>TRBV4-3|NA|few|TRBJ1-2
TGCGCCAGCAGCCCCGGGGTGGGGTATAGCTATGGCTACACCTTC
CASSPGVGYSYGYTF
>TRBV4-3|NA|NA|TRBJ1-1
TGCGCCAGCAGCCAAGAGGTGGAGGTCGGCACTGAAGCTTTCTTT
CASSQEVEVGTEAFF
>TRBV2|NA|few|TRBJ2-3
TGTGCCAGCAGTGAACTGGGAAACACAGATACGCAGTATTTT
CASSELGNTDTQYF
>TRBV9|NA|few|TRBJ2-7
TGTGCCAGCAGCGTAGGAGGGGGGGGAGGATACGAGCAGTACTTC
CASSVGGGGGYEQYF
>TRBV20-1|NA|many|TRBJ2-2
TGCAGTGCTAGAGATCCCGGCACCGGGGAGCTGTTTTTT
CSARDPGTGELFF
>TRBV20-1|TRBD1|NA|TRBJ2-7
TGCAGTGCTAGGGACAGGCGATTCTCCTACGAGCAGTACTTC
CSARDRRFSYEQYF
>TRBV7-9|NA|NA|TRBJ2-6
TGTGCCAGCAGCTTACCGCCGGGGGCTGGGGCCAACGTCCTGACTTTC
CASSLPPGAGANVLTF
>TRBV11-3|TRBD2|NA|TRBJ2-1
TGTGCCAGCAGCTTAGATTCGGGTAGCGGGGGCGATGAGCAGTTCTTC
CASSLDSGSGGDEQFF
>TRBV4-3|NA|NA|TRBJ2-6
TGCGCCAGCAGCCCCTCGGGTTTGGGGGCTGGGGCCAACGTCCTGACTTTC
CASSPSGLGAGANVLTF
>TRBV4-3|NA|few|TRBJ2-1
TGCGCCAGCAGCCGAAAACAGGGAGGGTCGTACAATGAGCAGTTCTTC
CASSRKQGGSYNEQFF
>TRBV7-3|TRBD1|NA|TRBJ2-3
TGTGCCAGCAGCCTTAACCCGGGACAGGATACGCAGTATTTT
CASSLNPGQDTQYF
>TRBV5-1|NA|many|TRBJ1-1
TGCGCCAGCAGCTTGATGGTCCAGGGGAACACTGAAGCTTTCTTT
CASSLMVQGNTEAFF
>TRBV4-3|NA|many|TRBJ1-5
TGCGCCAGCAGCCAAGAGTGGTTTTACGGGGAGCCCCAGCATTTT
CASSQEWFYGEPQHF
>TRBV6-1|TRBD2|NA|TRBJ2-5
TGTGCCAGCAGAGGACTAGCGGACCAAGAGACCCAGTACTTC
CASRGLADQETQYF
>TRBV11-2|TRBD1|few|TRBJ2-6
TGTGCCAGCAGCTTAGACAGGGGGCCCGGGGCCAACGTCCTGACTTTC
CASSLDRGPGANVLTF
>TRBV2|TRBD1|many|TRBJ1-4
TGTGCCAGCAGTGCCCCGGGACAGCTGAATGAAAAACTGTTTTTT
CASSAPGQLNEKLFF
>TRBV6-5|NA|many|TRBJ2-7
TGTGCCAGCAGTTACTCGAGCCCCGACACTTCCTACGAGCAGTACTTC
CASSYSSPDTSYEQYF
>TRBV9|TRBD2|NA|TRBJ2-3
TGTGCCAGCAGCGAGCGACTAGCGGGGGTTCTTGATACGCAGTATTTT
CASSERLAGVLDTQYF
>TRBV9|NA|NA|TRBJ2-4
TGTGCCAGCAGCGTAGTTCCAGGGGGAGGAAACATTCAGTACTTC
CASSVVPGGGNIQYF
>TRBV20-1|NA|NA|TRBJ1-1
TGCAGTGCTACAGTCTACACTGAAGCTTTCTTT
CSATVYTEAFF
>TRBV7-9|NA|few|TRBJ1-2
TGTGCCAGCAGCTTAGACGGGGTGGGCTACACCTTC
CASSLDGVGYTF
>TRBV6-5|NA|many|TRBJ2-3
TGTGCCAGCAGTTACGCTAGCACAGATACGCAGTATTTT
CASSYASTDTQYF
>TRBV5-6|TRBD2|NA|TRBJ2-6
TGTGCCAGCAGCTTGGGACTAGCTTTCTCTGGGACCAACGTCCTGACTTTC
CASSLGLAFSGTNVLTF
>TRBV13|NA|NA|TRBJ2-7
TGTGCCAGCAGGGTGGGCAGCTCCTACGAGCAGTACTTC
CASRVGSSYEQYF
>TRBV7-6|NA|few|TRBJ2-1
TGTGCCAGCGCGCCGGCGAGCTCCTACAATGAGCAGTTCTTC
CASAPASSYNEQFF
>TRBV12-3/TRBV12-4|NA|many|TRBJ1-1
TGTGCCAGCAGTTTCGCGAGGAACGCTTTCTTT
CASSFARNAFF
>TRBV9|TRBD2|few|TRBJ2-1
TGTGCCAGCAGCGGGCTAGCGGGGGGGCTGAATGAGCAGTTCTTC
CASSGLAGGLNEQFF
>TRBV30|NA|few|TRBJ2-7
TGTGCCTGGAGTCCGGACAGCCTCTACGAGCAGTACTTC
CAWSPDSLYEQYF
>TRBV20-1|NA|few|TRBJ2-3
TGCAGTGCTAGTATGGGGCAGGGGAGCACAGATACGCAGTATTTT
CSASMGQGSTDTQYF
>TRBV4-2|TRBD1|many|TRBJ1-1
TGTGCCAGCAGCCAGGGACAGGGCTACACTGAAGCTTTCTTT
CASSQGQGYTEAFF
>TRBV24-1|NA|many|TRBJ2-1
TGTGCCACCAATCGACAGAGCTCCTACAATGAGCAGTTCTTC
CATNRQSSYNEQFF
>TRBV7-2|NA|many|TRBJ2-4
TGTGCCAGCAGCTTAGGCTCGGGGAATGTAGCCAAAAACATTCAGTACTTC
CASSLGSGNVAKNIQYF
>TRBV15|NA|many|TRBJ2-3
TGTGCCACCAGCGGAGAGGTACTGGGCACCGCAGATACGCAGTATTTT
CATSGEVLGTADTQYF
>TRBV27|TRBD2|few|TRBJ2-3
TGTGCCAGCAGCCGGGGGGAAAGGAGGCAGTATTTT
CASSRGERRQYF
>TRBV3-1|NA|many|TRBJ1-2
TGTGCCAGCAGCCAAGTCGAATCCAACTATGGCTACACCTTC
CASSQVESNYGYTF